The entry that follows covers one T cell receptor beta chain sequence. Its target is unknown. Assay: immunoSEQ multiplex PCR; the TCRdb copy retains only in-frame clones and omits some. The table has more than 80,000 clones, approximately 96% seen once. This record belongs to a study of cytomegalovirus exposure and HLA in healthy donors. Study outcomes and limitations: Subsequent analysis found a tendency for first-cohort TCR clusters to co-occur within the 90 to 150 validation repertoires. The listing of some 170 TCR beta chains classed them as cytomegalovirus-associated.

CDR3 length: 14 amino acids. Germline CDR1 reads SQVTM; CDR2 reads ANQGSEA. V was clipped by 6 bases and J by 1 base; unmatched bases: 7. This sequence originates from a woman younger than 30 in good health and CMV-seronegative. Source material: PBMCs. The chain employs TRBV29-1 and TRBJ1-1, with 8 bases matching TRBD1. The CDR3 region is CSVEPGTGNTEAFF. CDR3 coding DNA: TGCAGCGTCGAACCCGGGACAGGGAACACTGAAGCTTTCTTT. Variable domain in full (rest from reference TRBV29-1 and TRBJ1-1): SAVISQKPSRDICQRGTSLTIQCQVDSQVTMMFWYRQQPGQSLTLIATANQGSEATYESGFVIDKFPISRPNLTFSTLTVSNMSPEDSSIYLCSVEPGTGNTEAFFGQGTRLTVV.